This T cell receptor beta chain was profiled in a study of T cells in localized non-small cell lung cancer. The V end lost 3 bases, the J end lost 6 bases, and 12 bases lay between the germline ends. CDR3 length equals 14 residues. Germline lookup yields CDR1 MNHEY and CDR2 SMNVEV (reference sequence). Repertoires were generated with immunoSEQ multiplex PCR, while TCRdb's copy carries only in-frame clones and drops some. The sample records fewer than 40,000 clones, approximately 84% being singletons. The source was peripheral blood, collected before any cancer treatment. The genes are TRBV27 and TRBJ2-1; D is unclear. The clonotype was recovered from a male donor aged 60 or over with stage III lung adenocarcinoma. DNA of the CDR3: TGTGCCAGCAGTTTTCGGGCTAGGTCCAATGAGCAGTTCTTC. Amino acids: CASSFRARSNEQFF.